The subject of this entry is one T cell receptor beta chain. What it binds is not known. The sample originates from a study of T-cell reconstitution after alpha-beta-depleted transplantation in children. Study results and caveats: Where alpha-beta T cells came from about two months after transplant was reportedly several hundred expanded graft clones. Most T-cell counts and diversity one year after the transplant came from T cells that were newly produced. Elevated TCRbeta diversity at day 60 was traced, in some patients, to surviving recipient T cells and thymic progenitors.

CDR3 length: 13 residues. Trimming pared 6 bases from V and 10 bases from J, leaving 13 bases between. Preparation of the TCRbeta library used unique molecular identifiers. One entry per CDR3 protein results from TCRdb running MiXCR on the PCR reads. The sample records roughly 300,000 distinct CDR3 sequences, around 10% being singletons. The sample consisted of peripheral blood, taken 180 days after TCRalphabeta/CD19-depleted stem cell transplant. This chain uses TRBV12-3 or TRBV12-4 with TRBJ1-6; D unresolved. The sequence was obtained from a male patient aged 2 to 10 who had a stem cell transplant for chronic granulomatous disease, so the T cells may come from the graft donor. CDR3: CASSTKGLSPLHF. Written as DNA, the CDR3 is TGTGCCAGCAGCACAAAAGGATTATCACCCCTCCACTTT.